This T cell receptor beta chain was sequenced during a study of T cell changes during pregnancy in multiple sclerosis. The CDR3 runs 13 residues. The germline CDR1 and CDR2 sequences are SNHLY and FYNNEI. Trimming took 4 bases from V and 3 from J, leaving 9 bases between them. Assay: immunoSEQ multiplex PCR; the TCRdb copy retains only in-frame clones and omits some. Of around 100,000 clones listed, 90% to 95% are singletons. The J gene is TRBJ1-1, the V gene TRBV2; D remains unclear. The receptor's source is a female donor with multiple sclerosis, enrolled in a pregnancy study. The input for sequencing was peripheral blood, taken in the third trimester of pregnancy. The CDR3 reads CASSAAADTEAFF. CDR3 DNA: TGTGCCAGCAGTGCCGCGGCGGACACTGAAGCTTTCTTT.